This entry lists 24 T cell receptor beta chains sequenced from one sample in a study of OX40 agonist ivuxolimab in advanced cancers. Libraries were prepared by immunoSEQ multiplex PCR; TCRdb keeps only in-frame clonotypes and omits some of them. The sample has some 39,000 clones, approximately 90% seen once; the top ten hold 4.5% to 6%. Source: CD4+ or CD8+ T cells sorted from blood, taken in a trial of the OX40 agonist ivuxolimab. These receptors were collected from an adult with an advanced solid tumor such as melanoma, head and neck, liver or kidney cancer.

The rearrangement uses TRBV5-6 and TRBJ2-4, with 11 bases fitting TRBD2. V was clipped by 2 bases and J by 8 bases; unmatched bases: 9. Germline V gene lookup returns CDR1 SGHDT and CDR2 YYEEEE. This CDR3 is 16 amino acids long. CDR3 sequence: CASSFSLAGGADIQYF. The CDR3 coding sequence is TGTGCCAGCAGCTTCAGCCTAGCGGGAGGCGCGGACATTCAGTACTTC.

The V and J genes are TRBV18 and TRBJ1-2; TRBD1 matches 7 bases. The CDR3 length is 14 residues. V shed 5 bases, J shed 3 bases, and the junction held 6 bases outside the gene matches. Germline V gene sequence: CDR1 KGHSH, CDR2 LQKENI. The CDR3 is CASSRDRAYYGYTF. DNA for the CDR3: TGTGCCAGCTCAAGAGACAGGGCTTACTATGGCTACACCTTC.

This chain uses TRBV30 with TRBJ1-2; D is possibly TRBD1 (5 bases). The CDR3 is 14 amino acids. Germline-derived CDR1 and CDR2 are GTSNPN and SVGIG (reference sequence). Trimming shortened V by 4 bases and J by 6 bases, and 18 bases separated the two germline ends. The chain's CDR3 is CAWKLAGTGDGYTF. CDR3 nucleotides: TGTGCCTGGAAACTCGCCGGGACCGGGGATGGCTACACCTTC.

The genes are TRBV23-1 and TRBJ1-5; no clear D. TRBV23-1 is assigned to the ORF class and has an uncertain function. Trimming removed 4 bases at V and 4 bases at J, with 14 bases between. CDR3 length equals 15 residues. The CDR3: CASSLIWGGNQPQHF. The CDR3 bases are TGCGCCAGCAGTCTAATTTGGGGAGGTAATCAGCCCCAGCATTTT.

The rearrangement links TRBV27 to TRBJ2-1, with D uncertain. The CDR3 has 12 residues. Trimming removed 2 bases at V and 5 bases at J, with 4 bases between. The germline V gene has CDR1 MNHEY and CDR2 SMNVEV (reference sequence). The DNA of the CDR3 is TGTGCCAGCAGTTTAAGGGACAATGAGCAGTTCTTC. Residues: CASSLRDNEQFF.

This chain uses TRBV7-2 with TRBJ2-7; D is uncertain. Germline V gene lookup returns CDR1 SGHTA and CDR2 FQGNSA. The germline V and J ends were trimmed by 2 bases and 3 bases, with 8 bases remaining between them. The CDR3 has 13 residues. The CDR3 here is CASSLSTGYEQYF. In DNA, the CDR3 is TGTGCCAGCAGCTTAAGCACGGGCTACGAGCAGTACTTC.

The DNA of the CDR3 is TGTGCCAGCAGCTTGGTGACAGGGGAGTTGGAGACCCAGTACTTC. It yields the protein CASSLVTGELETQYF. V and J are TRBV11-3 and TRBJ2-5; TRBD1 matches 8 bases. The CDR3 loop spans 15 amino acids. The germline V gene has CDR1 SGHNT and CDR2 YENEEA. Losses at the gene ends were 3 bases for V and 5 bases for J; bases not matched to a gene: 8.

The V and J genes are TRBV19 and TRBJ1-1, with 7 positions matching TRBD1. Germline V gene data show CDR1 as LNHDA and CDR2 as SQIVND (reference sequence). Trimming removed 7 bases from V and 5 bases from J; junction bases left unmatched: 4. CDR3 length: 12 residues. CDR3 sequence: CASTTQGTEAFF. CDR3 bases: TGTGCCAGTACCACACAGGGGACTGAAGCTTTCTTT.

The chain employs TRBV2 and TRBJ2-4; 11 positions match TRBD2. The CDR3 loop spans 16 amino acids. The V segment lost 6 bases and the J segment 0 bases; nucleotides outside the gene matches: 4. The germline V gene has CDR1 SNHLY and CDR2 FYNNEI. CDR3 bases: TGTGCCAGCAGGCAACTAGCGGGAGTAGCCAAAAACATTCAGTACTTC. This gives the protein CASRQLAGVAKNIQYF.

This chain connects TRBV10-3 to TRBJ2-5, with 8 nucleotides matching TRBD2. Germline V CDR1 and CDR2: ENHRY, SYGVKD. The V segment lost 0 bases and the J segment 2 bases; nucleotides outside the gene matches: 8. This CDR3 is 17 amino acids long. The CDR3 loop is CAISESGGGFQQETQYF. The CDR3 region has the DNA TGTGCCATCAGTGAGTCCGGGGGGGGTTTCCAACAAGAGACCCAGTACTTC.

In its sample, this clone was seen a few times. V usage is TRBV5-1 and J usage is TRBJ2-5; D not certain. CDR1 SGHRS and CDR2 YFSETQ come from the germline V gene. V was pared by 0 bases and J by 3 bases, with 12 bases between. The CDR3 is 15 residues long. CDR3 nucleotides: TGCGCCAGCAGCTTGGGCGTCCCACAAGAAGAGACCCAGTACTTC. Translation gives CASSLGVPQEETQYF.

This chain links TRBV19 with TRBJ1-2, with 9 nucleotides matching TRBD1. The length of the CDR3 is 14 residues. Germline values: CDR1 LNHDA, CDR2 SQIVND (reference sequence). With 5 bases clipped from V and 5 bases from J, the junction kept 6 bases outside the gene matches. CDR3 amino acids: CASSPGQGVYGYTF. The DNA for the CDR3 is TGTGCCAGTAGTCCGGGACAGGGTGTGTATGGCTACACCTTC.

CDR3 sequence: CASSQPRTSAPDGNNEQFF. CDR3 bases: TGTGCCAGCAGCCAACCCCGGACTAGCGCCCCGGATGGGAACAATGAGCAGTTCTTC. This chain uses TRBV7-3 with TRBJ2-1; 9 positions agree with TRBD2. The CDR3 runs 19 residues. After removal of 5 bases from V and 5 bases from J, the junction contained 19 bases not matched to a gene. The germline V gene has CDR1 SGHTA and CDR2 FQGTGA.

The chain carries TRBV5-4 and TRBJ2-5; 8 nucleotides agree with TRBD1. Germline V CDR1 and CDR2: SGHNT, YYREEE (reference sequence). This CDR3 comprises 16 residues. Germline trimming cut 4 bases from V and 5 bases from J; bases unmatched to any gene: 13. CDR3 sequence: CASSPRTGLPGETQYF. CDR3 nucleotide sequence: TGTGCCAGCAGCCCCAGGACAGGGCTTCCGGGGGAGACCCAGTACTTC.

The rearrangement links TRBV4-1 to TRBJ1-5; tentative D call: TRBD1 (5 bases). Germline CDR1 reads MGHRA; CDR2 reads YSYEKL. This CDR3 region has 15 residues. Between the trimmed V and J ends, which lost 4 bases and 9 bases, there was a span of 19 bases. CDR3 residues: CASSPPGTAVGPQHF. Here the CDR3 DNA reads TGCGCCAGCAGCCCACCCGGGACCGCCGTCGGGCCCCAGCATTTT.

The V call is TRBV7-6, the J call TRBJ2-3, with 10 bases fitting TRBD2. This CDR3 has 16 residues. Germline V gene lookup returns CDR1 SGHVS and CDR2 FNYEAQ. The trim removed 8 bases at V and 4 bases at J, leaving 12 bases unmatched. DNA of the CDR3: TGTGCCAGCCGCCGGACTAGCGGCCGTTCGGCAGATACGCAGTATTTT. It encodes CASRRTSGRSADTQYF.

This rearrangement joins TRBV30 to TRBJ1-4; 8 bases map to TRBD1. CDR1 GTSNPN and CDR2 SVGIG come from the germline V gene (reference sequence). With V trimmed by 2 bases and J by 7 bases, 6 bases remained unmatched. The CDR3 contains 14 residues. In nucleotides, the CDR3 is TGTGCCTGGAGTTACACAGGGGGGGGTGAAAAACTGTTTTTT. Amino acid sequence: CAWSYTGGGEKLFF.

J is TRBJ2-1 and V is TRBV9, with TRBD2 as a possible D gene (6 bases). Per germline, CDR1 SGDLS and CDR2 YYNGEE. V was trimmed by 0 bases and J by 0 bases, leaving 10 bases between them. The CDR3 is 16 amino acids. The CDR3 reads CASSVAGAVSYNEQFF. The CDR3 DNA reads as TGTGCCAGCAGCGTAGCGGGAGCGGTCTCCTACAATGAGCAGTTCTTC.

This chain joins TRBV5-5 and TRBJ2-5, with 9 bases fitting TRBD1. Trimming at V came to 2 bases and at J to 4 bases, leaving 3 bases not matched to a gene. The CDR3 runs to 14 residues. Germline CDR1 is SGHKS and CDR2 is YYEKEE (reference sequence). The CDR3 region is CASSFGTGRETQYF. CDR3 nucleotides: TGTGCCAGCAGCTTCGGGACAGGGCGAGAGACCCAGTACTTC.

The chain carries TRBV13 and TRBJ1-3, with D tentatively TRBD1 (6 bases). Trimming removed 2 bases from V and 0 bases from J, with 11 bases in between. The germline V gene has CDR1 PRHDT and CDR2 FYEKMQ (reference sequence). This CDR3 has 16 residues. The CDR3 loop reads CASSLRQGRSGNTIYF. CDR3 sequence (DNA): TGTGCCAGCAGCTTACGGCAGGGGCGCTCTGGAAACACCATATATTTT.

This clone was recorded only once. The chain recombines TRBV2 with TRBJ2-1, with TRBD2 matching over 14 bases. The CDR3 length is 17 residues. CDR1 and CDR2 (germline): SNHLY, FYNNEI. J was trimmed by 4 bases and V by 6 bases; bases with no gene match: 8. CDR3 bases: TGTGCCAGCAGAGGCGGACTAGCGGGAGGCCTATACAATGAGCAGTTCTTC. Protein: CASRGGLAGGLYNEQFF.

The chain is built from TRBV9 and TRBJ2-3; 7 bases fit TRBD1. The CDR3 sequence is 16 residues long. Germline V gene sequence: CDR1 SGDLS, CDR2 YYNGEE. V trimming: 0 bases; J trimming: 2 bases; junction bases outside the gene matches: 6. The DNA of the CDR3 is TGTGCCAGCAGCGTAGAGTCCGGGACAGTCACAGATACGCAGTATTTT. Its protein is CASSVESGTVTDTQYF.

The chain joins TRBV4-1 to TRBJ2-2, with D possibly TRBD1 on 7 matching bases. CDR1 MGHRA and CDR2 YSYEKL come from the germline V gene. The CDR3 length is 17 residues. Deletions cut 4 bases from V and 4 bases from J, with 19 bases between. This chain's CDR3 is CASSPVGNRGGTGELFF. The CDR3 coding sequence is TGCGCCAGCAGCCCTGTAGGGAACAGGGGAGGCACCGGGGAGCTGTTTTTT.

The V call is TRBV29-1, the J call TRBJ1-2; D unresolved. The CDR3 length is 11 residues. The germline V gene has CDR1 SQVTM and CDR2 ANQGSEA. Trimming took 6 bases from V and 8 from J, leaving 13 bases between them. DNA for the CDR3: TGCAGCGTAATGCTAGCTTTAGGCTACACCTTC. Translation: CSVMLALGYTF.